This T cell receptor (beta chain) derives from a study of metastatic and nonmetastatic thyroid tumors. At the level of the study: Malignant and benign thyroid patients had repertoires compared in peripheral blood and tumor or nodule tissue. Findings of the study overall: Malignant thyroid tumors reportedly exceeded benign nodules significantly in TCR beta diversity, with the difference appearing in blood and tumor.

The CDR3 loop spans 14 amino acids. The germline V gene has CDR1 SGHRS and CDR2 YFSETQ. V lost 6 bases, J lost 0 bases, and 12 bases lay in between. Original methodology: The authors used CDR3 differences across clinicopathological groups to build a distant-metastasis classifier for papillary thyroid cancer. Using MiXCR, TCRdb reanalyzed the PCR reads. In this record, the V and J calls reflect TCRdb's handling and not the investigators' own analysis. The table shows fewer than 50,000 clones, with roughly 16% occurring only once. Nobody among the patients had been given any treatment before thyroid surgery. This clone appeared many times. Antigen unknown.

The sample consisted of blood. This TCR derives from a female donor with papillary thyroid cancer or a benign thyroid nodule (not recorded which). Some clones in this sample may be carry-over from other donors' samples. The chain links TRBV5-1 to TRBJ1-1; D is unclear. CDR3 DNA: TGCGCCAGCACCCTTGGAGTGATGAACACTGAAGCTTTCTTT. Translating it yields CASTLGVMNTEAFF.